Sequencing of this T cell receptor beta chain was carried out in a study of cytotoxic CD8 clonotypes in ibrutinib-treated CLL. Repertoires were generated with immunoSEQ multiplex PCR, while TCRdb's copy carries only in-frame clones and drops some. The sample has tens of thousands of clones, 57% seen once. The CDR3 spans 14 residues. The germline V and J ends were trimmed by 0 bases and 6 bases, with 8 bases remaining between them. The V gene's germline CDR1 is MGHRA and CDR2 YSYEKL. The sample was PBMCs, taken before ibrutinib treatment. The chain recombines TRBV4-1 with TRBJ2-2; D unclear. The clonotype originates from a human donor with chronic lymphocytic leukemia. In DNA, the CDR3 is TGCGCCAGCAGCCAAGATAGGTTAGCCGGGGAGCTGTTTTTT. Its translation is CASSQDRLAGELFF.